The following is a TCR beta chain sequence with its context. Its antigen is not identified. The sample belongs to a study of T cell responses to AZD1222 COVID-19 vaccine. V shed 3 bases and J 5 bases; nucleotides not matched to a gene: 8. The germline CDR1 and CDR2 sequences are SGHNT and YYREEE (reference sequence). This CDR3 has 16 residues. Overall study results and limits: A reported finding is that nearly half of spike-specific TCRs target unmutated variant regions. Two doses of AZD1222 preceded a rise in Spike-specific TCR breadth and depth. Mapped onto spike, vaccine-associated CD4 TCRs spanned it and were dominant at 160-218 and 743-854.

Assay used: immunoSEQ multiplex PCR; TCRdb lists only in-frame clones, some missing. The sample lists about 130,000 clones; around 87% were seen once. The specimen was peripheral blood, collected on day 0 of AZD1222 vaccination. The source of this sequence is an adult in good health. This chain uses TRBV5-4 with TRBJ1-4, with 9 bases lining up with TRBD1. The CDR3 region is CASSYRTGAINEKLFF. The CDR3 region has the DNA TGTGCCAGCAGCTACAGGACAGGGGCGATCAATGAAAAACTGTTTTTT.